The 16 T cell receptor beta chains presented below share a single source sample, sequenced in a study of T cell repertoires in cytomegalovirus infection. TCRdb used MiXCR to reprocess the reads, holding one entry per CDR3 protein. The sample consists of about 400,000 distinct CDR3 sequences, approximately 18% of them appearing once. The sequenced sample consisted of PBMCs. All receptors derive from a human donor in good health (CMV status not recorded). Some clones in this sample may be carry-over from other donors' samples.

The chain recombines TRBV27 with TRBJ2-5; the D gene is possibly TRBD1 (5 bases). Looked up from germline, CDR1 is MNHEY and CDR2 is SMNVEV (reference sequence). The CDR3 runs to 15 residues. Trimming stripped 2 bases from V and 5 bases from J, with 15 bases between. In DNA form, the CDR3 reads TGTGCCAGCAGTTTAGGCTCAGGGAAGGTGGAGACCCAGTACTTC. This sequence encodes CASSLGSGKVETQYF.

Concerning this clonotype: This may stem from a read error, because a much larger clone lies one nucleotide away. The chain carries TRBV5-1 and TRBJ1-4, with 8 nucleotides matching TRBD1. The CDR3 runs to 14 residues. V was clipped by 5 bases and J by 5 bases; unmatched bases: 5. Germline CDR1 is SGHRS and CDR2 is YFSETQ. This CDR3 is CASSTGTGNEKLFF. The CDR3 DNA is TGCGCCAGCAGTACCGGGACAGGAAATGAAAAACTGTTTTTT. The variable domain in full, with the rest retrieved from reference TRBV5-1 and TRBJ1-4, is KAGVTQTPRYLIKTRGQQVTLSCSPISGHRSVSWYQQTPGQGLQFLFEYFSETQRNKGNFPGRFSGRQFSNSRSEMNVSTLELGDSALYLCASSTGTGNEKLFFGSGTQLSVL.

The CDR3 region has the DNA TGCGCCAGCAGTGAGATTCCTAGCGGATCGAAGCAGTTCTTC. It translates to CASSEIPSGSKQFF. J is TRBJ2-1 and V is TRBV10-1; 7 positions agree with TRBD2. V lost 2 bases and J lost 11; bases outside the gene matches: 9. Germline CDR1 WNHNN, CDR2 SYGVQD (reference sequence). This CDR3 has 14 residues.

This clonotype was detected many times. This chain uses TRBV6-1 with TRBJ2-4; 8 nucleotides line up with TRBD1. The CDR3 extends over 17 amino acids. Germline values: CDR1 MNHNS, CDR2 SASEGT. Trimming removed 5 bases from V and 0 bases from J; junction bases left unmatched: 9. Here the CDR3 reads CASSSLGQGLAKNIQYF. The CDR3 region has the DNA TGTGCCAGCAGTTCCCTTGGACAGGGTCTAGCCAAAAACATTCAGTACTTC.

The chain carries TRBV20-1 and TRBJ2-3, with TRBD2 as a possible D gene (5 bases). Trimming cost V 4 bases and J 3 bases, with 11 bases left between them. The CDR3 runs 13 residues. The germline gives CDR1 DFQATT, CDR2 SNEGSKA (reference sequence). The DNA for the CDR3 is TGCAGTGCTATTGGAGCGGCGACAGATACGCAGTATTTT. Translation gives CSAIGAATDTQYF.

This clonotype was seen ten or more times. The chain has TRBV7-2 and TRBJ2-3, with TRBD2 matching 8 bases. Trimming removed 5 bases from V and 7 bases from J; junction bases left unmatched: 14. Per germline, CDR1 SGHTA and CDR2 FQGNSA. The CDR3 is made up of 16 amino acids. The DNA for the CDR3 is TGTGCCAGCAGCCCCTCCTACAGCGGGGGCAGGAATACGCAGTATTTT. It is translated as CASSPSYSGGRNTQYF.

This clonotype occurred many times. The chain has TRBV7-8 and TRBJ1-5; D might be TRBD1 (5 bases). Trimming left V 4 bases short and J 4 bases short, with 8 bases between. CDR3 length: 13 residues. Germline V lookup: CDR1 SGHVS, CDR2 FQNEAQ. The CDR3 region has the DNA TGTGCCAGCAGCTCTGGACAAAATCAGCCCCAGCATTTT. Amino acids: CASSSGQNQPQHF.

The chain uses TRBV5-4 and TRBJ2-1, with 8 bases matching TRBD2. The J segment lost 7 bases and the V segment lost 4 bases, leaving 13 bases of the junction unmatched. Germline V gene lookup returns CDR1 SGHNT and CDR2 YYREEE (reference sequence). The length of the CDR3 is 16 residues. The CDR3 DNA sequence: TGTGCCAGCAGCGCCCCGGGGGGGGCAATTCAGAATGAGCAGTTCTTC. Protein product: CASSAPGGAIQNEQFF.

This rearrangement joins TRBV12-3 or TRBV12-4 to TRBJ1-5; possible D gene TRBD1, 6 bases. V gave up 3 bases and J gave up 11 bases, with 14 bases separating them. CDR3 length equals 13 residues. The DNA for the CDR3 is TGTGCCAGCAGTTTCAACAGGGACGTGTCCCAGCATTTT. It codes for CASSFNRDVSQHF.

This chain connects TRBV20-1 to TRBJ2-7, with 11 bases fitting TRBD2. With V trimmed by 6 bases and J by 3 bases, 7 bases remained unmatched. This CDR3 has 14 amino acids. Germline assignment: CDR1 DFQATT and CDR2 SNEGSKA (reference sequence). This CDR3 is CSAPMLAGGYEQYF. The DNA of the CDR3 is TGCAGTGCCCCAATGCTAGCGGGAGGCTACGAGCAGTACTTC.

To note about this clonotype: The junction differs from germline at one of its ends, possibly a read error. The chain recombines TRBV12-3 or TRBV12-4 with TRBJ2-5, with no clear D. This CDR3 has 14 residues. The CDR3 is CASSPRADQATQYF. DNA for the CDR3: TGTGCCAGCAGCCCCCGTGCGGACCAAGCGACCCAGTACTTC.

The table lists this clonotype with a few counts. The rearrangement uses TRBV7-6 and TRBJ2-1, with TRBD2 as a possible D gene (5 bases). Looked up from germline, CDR1 is SGHVS and CDR2 is FNYEAQ. This CDR3 is built from 17 residues. Trimming stripped 4 bases from V and 0 bases from J, with 16 bases between. The DNA of the CDR3 is TGTGCCAGCAGCTCTCTCAGCGGACCACCCTCCTACAATGAGCAGTTCTTC. Amino acid sequence: CASSSLSGPPSYNEQFF.

Note on this clonotype: A much larger clone sits a single nucleotide away, making a read error possible. V usage is TRBV28 and J usage is TRBJ1-4; D remains ambiguous. Germline V gene data show CDR1 as MDHEN and CDR2 as SYDVKM. The CDR3 sequence is 15 residues long. V lost 5 bases, J lost 10 bases, and 20 bases lay in between. CDR3 coding DNA: TGTGCCAGCAGTAATAGTCGCGGTACAACTGGAAAACTGTTTTTT. It yields the protein CASSNSRGTTGKLFF. Together with reference TRBV28 and TRBJ1-4, the CDR3 gives the full variable domain: DVKVTQSSRYLVKRTGEKVFLECVQDMDHENMFWYRQDPGLGLRLIYFSYDVKMKEKGDIPEGYSVSREKKERFSLILESASTNQTSMYLCASSNSRGTTGKLFFGSGTQLSVL.

This clonotype showed up just once. The chain carries TRBV7-9 and TRBJ1-4; no firm D call. The CDR3 covers 15 residues. Per germline, CDR1 SEHNR and CDR2 FQNEAQ (reference sequence). V gave up 5 bases and J gave up 0 bases, with 10 bases separating them. CDR3 sequence: CASSQNSATNEKLFF. For the CDR3, the DNA is TGTGCCAGCAGCCAAAACAGTGCAACTAATGAAAAACTGTTTTTT.

This clonotype appeared a few times. The chain carries TRBV15 and TRBJ1-3; no clear D gene. The V gene lost 2 bases and the J gene lost 3 bases, with 20 bases spanning the gap. The CDR3 totals 18 residues. Germline-derived CDR1 and CDR2 are LNHNV and YYDKDF (reference sequence). CDR3 sequence (DNA): TGTGCCACCAGCAGAACCGGACGGTGGCTGGGTAGTGGAAACACCATATATTTT. This gives the protein CATSRTGRWLGSGNTIYF.

This clonotype was observed at least ten times. The V gene is TRBV7-8, the J gene TRBJ1-4; maybe TRBD1 (5 bases). V lost 3 bases to trimming and J lost 6 bases, with 14 bases between them. Germline V CDR1 and CDR2: SGHVS, FQNEAQ. The CDR3 runs to 15 residues. Written as DNA, the CDR3 is TGTGCCAGCAGCTTTAGCGTGGGGGTAGATGAAAAACTGTTTTTT. It specifies CASSFSVGVDEKLFF. The full variable domain, rest sourced from reference TRBV7-8 and TRBJ1-4, is GAGVSQSPRYKVAKRGQDVALRCDPISGHVSLFWYQQALGQGPEFLTYFQNEAQLDKSGLPSDRFFAERPEGSVSTLKIQRTQQEDSAVYLCASSFSVGVDEKLFFGSGTQLSVL.